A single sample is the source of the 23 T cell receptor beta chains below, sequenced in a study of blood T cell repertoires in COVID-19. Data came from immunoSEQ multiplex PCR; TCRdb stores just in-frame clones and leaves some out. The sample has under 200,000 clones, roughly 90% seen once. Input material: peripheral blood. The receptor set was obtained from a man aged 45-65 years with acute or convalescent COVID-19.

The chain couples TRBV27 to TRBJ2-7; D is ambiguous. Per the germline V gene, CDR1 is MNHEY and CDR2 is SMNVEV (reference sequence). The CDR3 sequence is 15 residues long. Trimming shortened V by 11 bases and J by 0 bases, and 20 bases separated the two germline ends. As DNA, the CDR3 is TGTGCCCCCCGAATTTACTTCGGCGGCTCCTACGAGCAGTACTTC. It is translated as CAPRIYFGGSYEQYF.

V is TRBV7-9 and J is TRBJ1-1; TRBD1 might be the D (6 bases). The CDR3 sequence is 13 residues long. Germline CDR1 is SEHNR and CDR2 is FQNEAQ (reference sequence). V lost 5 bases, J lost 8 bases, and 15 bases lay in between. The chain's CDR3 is CASSPTDRLEAFF. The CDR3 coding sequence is TGTGCCAGCAGCCCCACCGACAGGCTGGAAGCTTTCTTT.

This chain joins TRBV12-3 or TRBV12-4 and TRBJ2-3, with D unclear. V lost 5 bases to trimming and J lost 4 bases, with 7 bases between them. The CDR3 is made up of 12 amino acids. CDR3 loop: CASSVQSDTQYF. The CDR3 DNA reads TGTGCCAGCAGTGTACAGTCAGATACGCAGTATTTT.

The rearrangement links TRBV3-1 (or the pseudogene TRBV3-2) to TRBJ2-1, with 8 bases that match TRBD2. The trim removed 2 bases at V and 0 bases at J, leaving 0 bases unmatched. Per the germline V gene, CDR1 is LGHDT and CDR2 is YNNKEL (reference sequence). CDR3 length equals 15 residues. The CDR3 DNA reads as TGTGCCAGCAGCCAACGGGGGGGCTCCTACAATGAGCAGTTCTTC. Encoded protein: CASSQRGGSYNEQFF.

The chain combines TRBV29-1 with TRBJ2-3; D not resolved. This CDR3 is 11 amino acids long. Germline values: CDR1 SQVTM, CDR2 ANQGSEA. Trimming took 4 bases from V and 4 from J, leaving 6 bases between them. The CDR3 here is CSVGTADTQYF. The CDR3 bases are TGCAGCGTTGGAACAGCAGATACGCAGTATTTT.

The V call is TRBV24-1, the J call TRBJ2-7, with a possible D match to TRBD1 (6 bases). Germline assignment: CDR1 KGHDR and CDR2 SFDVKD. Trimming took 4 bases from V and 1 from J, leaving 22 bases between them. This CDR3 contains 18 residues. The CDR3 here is CATSEGPLTGLGSYEQYF. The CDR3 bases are TGTGCCACCAGTGAGGGACCACTGACAGGCCTAGGGTCCTACGAGCAGTACTTC.

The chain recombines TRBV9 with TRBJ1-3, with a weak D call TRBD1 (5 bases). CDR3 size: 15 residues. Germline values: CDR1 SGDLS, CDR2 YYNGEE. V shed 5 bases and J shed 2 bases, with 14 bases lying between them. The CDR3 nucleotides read TGTGCCAGCAGATCAGACTGGGGCACTGGAAACACCATATATTTT. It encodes CASRSDWGTGNTIYF.

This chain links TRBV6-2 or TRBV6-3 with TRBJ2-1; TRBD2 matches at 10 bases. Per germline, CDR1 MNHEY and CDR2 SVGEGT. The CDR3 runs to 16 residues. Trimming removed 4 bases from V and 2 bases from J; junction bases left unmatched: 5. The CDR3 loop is CASSSSGRGAYNEQFF. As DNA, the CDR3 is TGTGCCAGCAGTTCAAGCGGGAGGGGTGCCTACAATGAGCAGTTCTTC.

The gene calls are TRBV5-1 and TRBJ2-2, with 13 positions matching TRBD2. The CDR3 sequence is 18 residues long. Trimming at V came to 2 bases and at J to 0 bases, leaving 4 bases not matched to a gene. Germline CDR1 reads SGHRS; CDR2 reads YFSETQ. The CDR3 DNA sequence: TGCGCCAGCAGCTTTGGGACTAGCGGGGTGACGAACACCGGGGAGCTGTTTTTT. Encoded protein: CASSFGTSGVTNTGELFF.

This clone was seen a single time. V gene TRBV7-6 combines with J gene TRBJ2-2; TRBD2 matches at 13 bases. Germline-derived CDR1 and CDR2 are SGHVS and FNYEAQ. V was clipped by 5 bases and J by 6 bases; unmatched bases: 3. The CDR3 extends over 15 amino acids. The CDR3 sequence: CASSRTSGGPGELFF. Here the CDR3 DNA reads TGTGCCAGCAGCCGGACTAGCGGGGGCCCCGGGGAGCTGTTTTTT.

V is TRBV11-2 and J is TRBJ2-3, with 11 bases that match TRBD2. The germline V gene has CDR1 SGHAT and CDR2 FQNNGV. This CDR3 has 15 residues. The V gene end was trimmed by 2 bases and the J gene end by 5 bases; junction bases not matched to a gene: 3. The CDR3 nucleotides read TGTGCCAGCAGCTTAAGTCTAGCGGGAGGAGATACGCAGTATTTT. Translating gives CASSLSLAGGDTQYF.

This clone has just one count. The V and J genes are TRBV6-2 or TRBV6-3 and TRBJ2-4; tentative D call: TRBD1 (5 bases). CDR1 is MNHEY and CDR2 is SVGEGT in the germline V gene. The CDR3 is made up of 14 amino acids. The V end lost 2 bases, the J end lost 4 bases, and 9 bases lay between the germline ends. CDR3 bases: TGTGCCAGCAGTTACAGGCAGGGTAAAAACATTCAGTACTTC. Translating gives CASSYRQGKNIQYF.

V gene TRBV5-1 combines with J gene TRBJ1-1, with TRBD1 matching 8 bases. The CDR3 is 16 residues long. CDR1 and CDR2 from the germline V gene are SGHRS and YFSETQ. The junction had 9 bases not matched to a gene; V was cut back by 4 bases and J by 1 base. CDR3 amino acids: CASSTQGALGNTEAFF. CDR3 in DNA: TGCGCCAGCAGCACCCAGGGGGCGCTTGGGAACACTGAAGCTTTCTTT.

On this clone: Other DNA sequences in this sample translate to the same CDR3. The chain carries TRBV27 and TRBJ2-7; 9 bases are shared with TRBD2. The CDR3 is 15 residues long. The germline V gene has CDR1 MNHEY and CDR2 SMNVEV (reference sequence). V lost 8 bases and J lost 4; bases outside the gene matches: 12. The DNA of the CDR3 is TGTGCCAGCCAAGTTGGGGCTAGCGGGACTTACGAGCAGTACTTC. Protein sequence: CASQVGASGTYEQYF.

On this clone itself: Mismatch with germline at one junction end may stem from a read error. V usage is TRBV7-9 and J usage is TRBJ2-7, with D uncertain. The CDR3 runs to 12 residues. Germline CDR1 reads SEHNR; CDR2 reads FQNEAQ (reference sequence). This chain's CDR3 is CASSTPVAPPDF. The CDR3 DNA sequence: TGTGCCAGCAGCACCCCCGTAGCTCCCCCGGACTTC.

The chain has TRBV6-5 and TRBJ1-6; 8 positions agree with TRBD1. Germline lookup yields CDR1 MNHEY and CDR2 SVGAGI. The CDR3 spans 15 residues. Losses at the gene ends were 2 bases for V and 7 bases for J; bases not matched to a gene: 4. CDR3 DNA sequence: TGTGCCAGCAGTTACGGACAGGGCAGGAATTCACCCCTCCACTTT. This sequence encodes CASSYGQGRNSPLHF.

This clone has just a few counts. CDR3 residues: CASSLEGGSGTQYF. In DNA form, the CDR3 reads TGTGCCAGCAGCTTAGAGGGCGGGAGCGGGACCCAGTACTTC. The chain joins TRBV7-9 to TRBJ2-5; TRBD2 matches 7 bases. Germline CDR1 reads SEHNR; CDR2 reads FQNEAQ (reference sequence). The CDR3 runs 14 residues. J was trimmed by 7 bases and V by 1 base; bases with no gene match: 6.

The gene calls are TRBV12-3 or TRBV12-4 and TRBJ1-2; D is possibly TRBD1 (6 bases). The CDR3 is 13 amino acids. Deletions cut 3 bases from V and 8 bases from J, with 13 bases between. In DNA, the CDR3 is TGTGCCAGCAGTTTGGGGGGGGCCGGCGGCTACACCTTC. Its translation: CASSLGGAGGYTF.

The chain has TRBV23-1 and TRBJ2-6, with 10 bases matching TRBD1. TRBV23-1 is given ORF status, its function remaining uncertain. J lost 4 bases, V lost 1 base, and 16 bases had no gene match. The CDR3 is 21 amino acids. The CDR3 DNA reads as TGCGCCAGCAGTCAATTTAAGGAGGGACAGGGGTATCAATGGGGGGCCAACGTCCTGACTTTC. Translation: CASSQFKEGQGYQWGANVLTF.

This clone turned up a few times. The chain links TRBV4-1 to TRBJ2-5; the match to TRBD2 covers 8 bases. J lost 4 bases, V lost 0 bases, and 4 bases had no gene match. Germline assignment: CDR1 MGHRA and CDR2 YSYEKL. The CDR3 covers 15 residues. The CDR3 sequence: CASSQDELAGETQYF. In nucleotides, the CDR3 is TGCGCCAGCAGCCAAGATGAGCTAGCGGGAGAGACCCAGTACTTC.

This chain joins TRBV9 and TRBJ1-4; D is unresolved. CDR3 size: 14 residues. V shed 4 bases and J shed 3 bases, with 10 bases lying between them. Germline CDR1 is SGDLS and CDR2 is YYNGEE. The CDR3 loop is CASSQQPSNEKLFF. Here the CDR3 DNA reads TGTGCCAGCAGCCAACAGCCGTCTAATGAAAAACTGTTTTTT.

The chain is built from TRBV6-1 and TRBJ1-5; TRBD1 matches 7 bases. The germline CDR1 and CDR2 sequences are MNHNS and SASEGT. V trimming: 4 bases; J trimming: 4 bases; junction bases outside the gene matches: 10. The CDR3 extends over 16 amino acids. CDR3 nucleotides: TGTGCCAGCAGTGTTCACCAGGGGGTTTGGAATCAGCCCCAGCATTTT. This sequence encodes CASSVHQGVWNQPQHF.

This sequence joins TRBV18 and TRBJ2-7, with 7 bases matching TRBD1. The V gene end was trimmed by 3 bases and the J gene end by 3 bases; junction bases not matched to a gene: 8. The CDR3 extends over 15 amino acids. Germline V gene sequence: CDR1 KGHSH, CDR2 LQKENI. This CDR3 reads CASSPGQRTFYEQYV. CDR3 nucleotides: TGTGCCAGCTCACCGGGACAGAGAACCTTCTACGAGCAGTACGTC.